This TCR beta chain was sequenced for a study of blood T cell repertoires in COVID-19. Study overall: Donors in the United States, Italy and Spain gave samples during acute or convalescent COVID-19.

CDR3 length: 16 residues. Trimming removed 5 bases from V and 3 bases from J; junction bases left unmatched: 9. Germline-derived CDR1 and CDR2 are LNHDA and SQIVND (reference sequence). Recruits, aged about 18 to 95 years, lived in approximately 26 US areas. Grouping used clinical history reported by participants in a survey and questionnaire. Profiled with immunoSEQ multiplex PCR; TCRdb holds only in-frame clones, not every one. The sample contains around 130,000 clones, 75% to 90% of which appear only once. Sequenced sample: PBMCs or T cells enriched from blood (not recorded which). J is TRBJ2-1 and V is TRBV19; TRBD1 aligns across 8 bases. This clonotype was sampled from a man aged 25 to 40 who had recovered from COVID-19. CDR3 region: CASSPQAGGGYNEQFF. DNA for the CDR3: TGTGCCAGTAGTCCTCAGGCAGGGGGCGGCTACAATGAGCAGTTCTTC.